The clone carrying this T cell receptor beta chain was seen repeatedly, ten times or more. Its specificity is not known. The data derive from a study of Graves' ophthalmopathy and Graves' hyperthyroidism. General study results and limits: Discriminating ophthalmopathy from stable hyperthyroidism, a 13-signature model attained a sensitivity of 87.88% and a specificity of around 77%. Blood also carried most expanded thyroid clonotypes exceeding 0.001 frequency.

A volume of over 9 ml of fresh peripheral blood supplied the PBMCs. Scientists amplified the TCR beta CDR3 regions from RNA transcripts. In the first round, RT-PCR was carried out with HTBI primers, and a multiplex PCR formed the second round. Each CDR3 protein gets one entry after TCRdb re-called the multiplex PCR reads with MiXCR. The table includes approximately 700,000 distinct CDR3 sequences, roughly two fifths detected once. The specimen sequenced was peripheral blood. This receptor was identified in an adult man with Graves' ophthalmopathy.

The chain's CDR3 is CASSSTGAEGYTF. In DNA form, the CDR3 reads TGTGCCAGCAGCTCGACAGGGGCTGAGGGCTACACCTTC. This sequence joins TRBV7-2 and TRBJ1-2; TRBD1 aligns across 8 bases. From germline, CDR1 is SGHTA and CDR2 FQGNSA. This CDR3 spans 13 amino acids. V lost 4 bases to trimming and J lost 8 bases; unmatched junction nucleotides: 6.